This TCR beta chain was profiled in a study of shared T cell receptors in the human thymus. The method was immunoSEQ multiplex PCR; TCRdb's version includes in-frame clones alone and lacks a portion of them. The sample lists some 760,000 clones, 80% to 90% seen once, with around 0.0099% in the top ten. V lost 3 bases and J 6 bases, leaving 12 bases between the germline ends. Germline assignment: CDR1 GTSNPN and CDR2 SVGIG (reference sequence). The CDR3 covers 13 residues. The same data also went into a second study, on human thymus T cells. This second study says: Surgeons resected thymus tissue during corrective heart surgery. Related work showed strongly overlapping thymic repertoires across unrelated individuals.

V usage is TRBV30 and J usage is TRBJ1-3; tentatively, D is TRBD1 (5 bases). Material: thymocytes. The TCR was taken from a girl less than two years old with a congenital heart defect. Here the CDR3 DNA reads TGTGCCTGGAGGCCCAGGGCTTCAAACACCATATATTTT. Protein product: CAWRPRASNTIYF.